The TCR beta chain described here comes from a study of regulatory T cells in long-lasting Graves disease. General observations from the study: Gene preferences differed: TRBV28, TRBJ1-2, TRBJ2-5 in persistent cases. Relative to newly diagnosed Graves' patients, persistent ones had lower TCR diversity.

Time point denoted: persistent/refractory GD, antithyroid drugs over 5 years with positive TRAb. From PBMCs, RNA was extracted and then used to make the TCR library. A remark on this clonotype: Its target is not known.

Per germline, CDR1 SGHTA and CDR2 FQGNSA. The CDR3 is 16 residues long. Trimming took 5 bases from V and 2 from J, leaving 16 bases between them. iRepertoire HTBI primers and Arm-PCR of CDR3 regions built TCR beta libraries. In TCRdb, the multiplex PCR reads were re-called with MiXCR into one record per CDR3 protein. The table records about 660,000 distinct CDR3 sequences, about 32% of them present only once. This clonotype was sampled from a female donor with Graves disease. This specimen was peripheral blood mononuclear cells (PBMCs), taken when the disease was refractory, from a patient treated with antithyroid drugs. The chain couples TRBV7-2 to TRBJ1-5; TRBD1 is a possible D gene (5 bases). In DNA form, the CDR3 reads TGTGCCAGCAGCCTAAGGCGGGGGAGCCGCAATCAGCCCCAGCATTTT. It is translated as CASSLRRGSRNQPQHF.